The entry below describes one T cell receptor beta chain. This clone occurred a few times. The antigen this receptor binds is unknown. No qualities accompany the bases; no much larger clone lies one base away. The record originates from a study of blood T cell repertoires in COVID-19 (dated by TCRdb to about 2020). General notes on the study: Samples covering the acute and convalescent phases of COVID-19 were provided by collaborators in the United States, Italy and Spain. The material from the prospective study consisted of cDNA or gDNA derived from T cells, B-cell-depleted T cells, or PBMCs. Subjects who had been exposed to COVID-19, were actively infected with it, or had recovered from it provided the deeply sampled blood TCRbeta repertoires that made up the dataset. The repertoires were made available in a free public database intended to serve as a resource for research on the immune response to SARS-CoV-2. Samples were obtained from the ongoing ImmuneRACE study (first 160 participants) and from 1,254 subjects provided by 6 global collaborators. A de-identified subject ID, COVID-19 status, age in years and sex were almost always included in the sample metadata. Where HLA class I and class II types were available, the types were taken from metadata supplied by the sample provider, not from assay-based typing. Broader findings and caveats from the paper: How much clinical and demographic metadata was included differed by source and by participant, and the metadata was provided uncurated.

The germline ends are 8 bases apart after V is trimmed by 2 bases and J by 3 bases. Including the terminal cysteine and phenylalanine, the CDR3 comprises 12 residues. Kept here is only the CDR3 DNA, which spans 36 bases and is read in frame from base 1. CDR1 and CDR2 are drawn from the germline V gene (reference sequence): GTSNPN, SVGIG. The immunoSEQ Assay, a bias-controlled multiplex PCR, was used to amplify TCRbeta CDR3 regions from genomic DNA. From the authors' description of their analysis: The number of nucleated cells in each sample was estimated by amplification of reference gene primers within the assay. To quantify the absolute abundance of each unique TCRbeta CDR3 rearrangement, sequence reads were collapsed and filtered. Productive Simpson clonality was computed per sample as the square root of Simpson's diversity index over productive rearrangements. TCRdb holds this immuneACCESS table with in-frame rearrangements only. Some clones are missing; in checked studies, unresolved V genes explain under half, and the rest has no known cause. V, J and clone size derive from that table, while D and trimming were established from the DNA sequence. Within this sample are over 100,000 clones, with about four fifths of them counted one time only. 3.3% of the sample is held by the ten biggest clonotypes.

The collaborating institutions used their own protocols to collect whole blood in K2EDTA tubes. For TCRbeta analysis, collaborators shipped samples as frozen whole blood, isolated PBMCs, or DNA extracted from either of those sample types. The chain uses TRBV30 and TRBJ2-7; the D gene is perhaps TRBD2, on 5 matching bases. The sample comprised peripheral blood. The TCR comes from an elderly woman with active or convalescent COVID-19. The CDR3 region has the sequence CAWSPGSYEQYF. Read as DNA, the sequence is TGTGCCTGGAGTCCGGGGAGCTACGAGCAGTACTTC. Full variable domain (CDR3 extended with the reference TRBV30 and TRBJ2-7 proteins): SQTIHQWPATLVQPVGSPLSLECTVEGTSNPNLYWYRQAAGRGLQLLFYSVGIGQISSEVPQNLSASRPQDRQFILSSKKLLLSDSGFYLCAWSPGSYEQYFGPGTRLTVT.